This T cell receptor (beta chain) derives from a study of CD8+ T cells in alopecia areata. Study as a whole: Treated patients swallowed 5 to 10 mg of oral tofacitinib twice daily.

Study-level points and caveats: Relative to normal scalp, lesional scalp, especially alopecia totalis/universalis, showed higher clonality.

Sequencing templates came from extracted RNA that was reverse transcribed into cDNA. Data came from immunoSEQ multiplex PCR; TCRdb stores just in-frame clones and leaves some out. This sample has 150,000 to 200,000 clones, with approximately 59% found just once. This CDR3 comprises 15 residues. From germline, CDR1 is SGHTA and CDR2 FQGNSA. Between the trimmed V and J ends, which lost 5 bases and 8 bases, there was a span of 18 bases. About this clone: Its antigen is unknown.

Source: CD4+ T cells sorted from blood, taken at week 0. The clonotype originates from a human donor with alopecia areata. This chain joins TRBV7-2 and TRBJ1-4; D may be TRBD1 (5 bases). DNA of the CDR3: TGTGCCAGCAGCCTGGGACTCCACAAGGGGGAAAAACTGTTTTTT. Its translation: CASSLGLHKGEKLFF.